Given below is one T cell receptor beta chain in context. This sample was taken from a study of Ad26.COV2.S vaccination and SARS-CoV-2 variants. The data were produced by immunoSEQ multiplex PCR, yet TCRdb's version contains in-frame clones alone and is incomplete. The sample shows 510,000 or so clones, around nine tenths of them seen only once. The treatment was: around 19 received Ad26.COV2.S at low or high dose, single or two shots; several received placebo; per-sample allocation not given. Each sample was drawn 63 days after the first injection (of vaccine or placebo). The CDR3 is 13 amino acids. V was clipped by 3 bases and J by 0 bases, with 7 bases between them. Germline values: CDR1 GTSNPN, CDR2 SVGIG (reference sequence).

The source was peripheral blood, collected in a trial of Ad26.COV2.S vaccine versus placebo. This chain joins TRBV30 and TRBJ2-3; no clear D gene. The clonotype comes from a person aged 18-65 years who received the Ad26.COV2.S COVID-19 vaccine or a placebo. In DNA form, the CDR3 reads TGTGCCTGGAGGGTGCCCAGCACAGATACGCAGTATTTT. Protein sequence: CAWRVPSTDTQYF.